The 5 T cell receptor beta chains below were found in one sample sequenced in a study of CD8 T cells in Susac syndrome. cDNA came from about 0.5 to 1 ug RNA primed by random hexamers. TCRdb re-called the immunoSEQ multiplex PCR reads through MiXCR, storing one row per CDR3 protein. This sample has approximately 220,000 distinct CDR3 sequences, with roughly 94% found just once. What was sequenced was CD4+ T cells from PBMCs. Receptors were obtained from a human donor with multiple sclerosis.

The chain combines TRBV9 with TRBJ2-1, with TRBD2 matching over 13 bases. The V segment lost 3 bases and the J segment 7 bases; nucleotides outside the gene matches: 4. The CDR3 has 15 residues. From germline, CDR1 is SGDLS and CDR2 YYNGEE. CDR3 DNA sequence: TGTGCCAGCAGCGCCGGACTAGCGGGGGAAAATGAGCAGTTCTTC. As protein: CASSAGLAGENEQFF. Looking up the rest from reference TRBV9 and TRBJ2-1 gives the full variable domain: DSGVTQTPKHLITATGQRVTLRCSPRSGDLSVYWYQQSLDQGLQFLIQYYNGEERAKGNILERFSAQQFPDLHSELNLSSLELGDSALYFCASSAGLAGENEQFFGPGTRLTVL.

This clonotype has just one count. The chain uses TRBV14 and TRBJ1-1, with D unresolved. The germline V gene encodes CDR1 SGHDN and CDR2 FVKESK. V lost 0 bases, J lost 0 bases, and 8 bases lay in between. The length of the CDR3 is 15 residues. CDR3 in DNA: TGTGCCAGCAGCCAAGATGGGAGAGTGAACACTGAAGCTTTCTTT. It codes for CASSQDGRVNTEAFF.

This chain links TRBV3-1 with TRBJ2-1; 8 bases match TRBD2. CDR1 is LGHDT, CDR2 YNNKEL, per germline (reference sequence). The junction had 9 bases not matched to a gene; V was cut back by 2 bases and J by 3 bases. The CDR3 sequence is 17 residues long. The CDR3 loop is CASSQPLTSEYYNEQFF. CDR3 coding DNA: TGTGCCAGCAGCCAACCCCTGACTAGCGAGTACTACAATGAGCAGTTCTTC.

The V call is TRBV27, the J call TRBJ1-2, with D possibly TRBD1 on 5 matching bases. Germline V gene sequence: CDR1 MNHEY, CDR2 SMNVEV (reference sequence). This CDR3 has 13 residues. The V end lost 2 bases, the J end lost 5 bases, and 9 bases lay between the germline ends. The CDR3 DNA sequence: TGTGCCAGCAGTTTAGACAGACAGTATGGCTACACCTTC. It yields the protein CASSLDRQYGYTF.

The CDR3 DNA reads TGCAGTGCTAGTGGCGGGGACCTATACAATGAGCAGTTCTTC. Amino acid sequence: CSASGGDLYNEQFF. The chain recombines TRBV20-1 with TRBJ2-1, with a weak D call TRBD2 (6 bases). Trimming left V 3 bases short and J 4 bases short, with 13 bases between. The CDR3 consists of 14 residues. The germline gives CDR1 DFQATT, CDR2 SNEGSKA (reference sequence).